This record covers a single T cell receptor beta chain. A multiplex PCR was run with 60 Vbeta primers and 13 Jbeta primers. Here immunoSEQ multiplex PCR was the method, and the copy in TCRdb shows in-frame clones only, minus some. The sample lists under 130,000 clones; 65% to 85% were seen once. CDR1 KGHSH and CDR2 LQKENI come from the germline V gene. J was trimmed by 8 bases and V by 2 bases; bases with no gene match: 7. This CDR3 contains 15 residues. The sample belongs to a study of cytomegalovirus exposure and HLA in healthy donors. The specimen was PBMCs. The receptor was derived from a man between 50 and 59 years old in good health and CMV-seropositive. V gene TRBV18 combines with J gene TRBJ2-1; TRBD1 matches 9 bases. CDR3 DNA sequence: TGTGCCAGCTCACCAGACAGGGGGACGTCCTATGAGCAGTTCTTC. This sequence encodes CASSPDRGTSYEQFF.